A single sample is the source of the 8 T cell receptor beta chains below, sequenced in a study of blood T cells in healthy people across ages. Using a J-beta primer mix together with a sample-barcoded 5' primer, a second PCR was run for roughly 7 to 12 cycles. In TCRdb, the 5' RACE reads were re-called with MiXCR into one record per CDR3 protein. The sample lists approximately 1,000,000 distinct CDR3 sequences; 45% were seen once. Source material: blood. The receptors come from a woman aged 55-70 years in good health.

Ten or more counts support this clonotype. V and J are TRBV20-1 and TRBJ2-7, with 8 bases identical to TRBD2. The CDR3 runs 16 residues. Germline CDR1 reads DFQATT; CDR2 reads SNEGSKA (reference sequence). The V and J ends lost 8 bases and 7 bases, in that order; junction bases with no gene match: 22. The CDR3 coding sequence is TGCAGTCCAAGGGGTCAGGCGGGAGGTCCCCTGGGAGAGCAGTACTTC. This encodes CSPRGQAGGPLGEQYF.

As regards this clonotype: The junction does not match germline at one end; this may be a read error. This chain links TRBV7-9 with TRBJ2-7, with TRBD2 matching 8 bases. Per the germline V gene, CDR1 is SEHNR and CDR2 is FQNEAQ (reference sequence). The CDR3 has 20 residues. The CDR3 loop reads CDSTLVQGQLGLALRYEQYF. In DNA, the CDR3 is TGTGACAGCACCCTTGTTCAGGGGCAACTAGGACTAGCCCTACGCTACGAGCAGTACTTC.

The genes are TRBV7-9 and TRBJ2-5; no clear D. The DNA end lines up better with TRBJ2-4; the J call may be wrong. This CDR3 is 13 amino acids long. The germline V gene encodes CDR1 SEHNR and CDR2 FQNEAQ (reference sequence). CDR3 residues: CASQKKAKNIQYF. CDR3 nucleotide sequence: TGTGCCAGCCAGAAAAAGGCCAAAAACATTCAGTACTTC.

The CDR3 protein is CASSYPTGFPRDGYTF. CDR3 bases: TGTGCCAGCAGTTACCCAACAGGGTTTCCACGAGATGGCTACACCTTC. The chain is built from TRBV6-2 or TRBV6-3 and TRBJ1-2; a possible D gene is TRBD1 (6 bases). The V end was cut by 2 bases, the J end by 6 bases, with 19 bases between. This CDR3 comprises 16 residues. The germline V gene encodes CDR1 MNHEY and CDR2 SVGEGT.

This clonotype was picked up a small number of times. The genes are TRBV7-8 and TRBJ2-7; weak D call: TRBD1 (6 bases). This CDR3 spans 14 amino acids. Trimming removed 5 bases from V and 2 bases from J, with 13 bases in between. Germline CDR1 SGHVS, CDR2 FQNEAQ. The CDR3 DNA reads as TGTGCCAGCAGCCGTGACAGGATTACCTACGAGCAGTACTTC. Translated, it gives CASSRDRITYEQYF.

This rearrangement joins TRBV6-5 to TRBJ1-1; 7 nucleotides agree with TRBD1. CDR3 length: 13 amino acids. The junction had 11 bases not matched to a gene; V was cut back by 6 bases and J by 10 bases. Germline values: CDR1 MNHEY, CDR2 SVGAGI. In nucleotides, the CDR3 is TGTGCCAGCAGATCTCGACAGGGAAAGGGAGCTTTCTTT. Protein sequence: CASRSRQGKGAFF.

This clonotype was picked up one time. The chain links TRBV6-4 to TRBJ2-5, with D possibly TRBD1 on 6 matching bases. V was clipped by 5 bases and J by 11 bases, with 21 bases between them. CDR3 length: 14 residues. Germline V gene data show CDR1 as MRHNA and CDR2 as SNTAGT. This chain's CDR3 is CASSQAGTYNEQYF. CDR3 nucleotide sequence: TGTGCCAGCAGTCAGGCAGGGACATACAATGAGCAGTACTTC.

This chain connects TRBV20-1 to TRBJ2-7; D perhaps matches TRBD1 (5 bases). The CDR3 consists of 12 residues. Trimming cost V 5 bases and J 6 bases, with 14 bases left between them. Per germline, CDR1 DFQATT and CDR2 SNEGSKA (reference sequence). CDR3 bases: TGCAGTGCTCAGGACACAGCCTGCGAGCAGTACTTC. Its translation: CSAQDTACEQYF.